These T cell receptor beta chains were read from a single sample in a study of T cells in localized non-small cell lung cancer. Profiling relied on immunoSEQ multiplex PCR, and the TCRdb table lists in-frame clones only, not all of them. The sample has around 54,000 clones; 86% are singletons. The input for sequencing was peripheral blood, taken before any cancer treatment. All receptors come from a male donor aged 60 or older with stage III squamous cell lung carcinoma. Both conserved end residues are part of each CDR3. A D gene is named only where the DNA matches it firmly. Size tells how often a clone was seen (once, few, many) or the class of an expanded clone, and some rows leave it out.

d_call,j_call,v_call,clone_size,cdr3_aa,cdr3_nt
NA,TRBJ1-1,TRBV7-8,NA,CASSPGKGRDTEAFF,TGTGCCAGCAGCCCGGGGAAAGGGAGGGACACTGAAGCTTTCTTT
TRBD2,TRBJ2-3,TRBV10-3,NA,CAIGLAGRGTDTQYF,TGTGCCATCGGACTAGCGGGCAGGGGGACAGATACGCAGTATTTT
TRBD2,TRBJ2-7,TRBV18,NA,CASSPSSGSRNEQYF,TGTGCCAGCTCACCATCTAGCGGGAGTAGGAACGAGCAGTACTTC
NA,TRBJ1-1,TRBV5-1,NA,CASSLYFSQGGGAFF,TGCGCCAGCAGCTTATATTTCAGTCAGGGCGGAGGAGCTTTCTTT
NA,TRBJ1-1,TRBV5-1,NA,CASSSRGHTEAFF,TGCGCCAGCAGTTCTAGGGGTCACACTGAAGCTTTCTTT
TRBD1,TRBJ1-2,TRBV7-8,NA,CASSLLSGQGNYGYTF,TGTGCCAGCAGCCTTCTGTCTGGACAGGGGAACTATGGCTACACCTTC
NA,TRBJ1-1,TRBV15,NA,CATSRDLTMNTEAFF,TGTGCCACCAGCAGAGATCTGACCATGAACACTGAAGCTTTCTTT
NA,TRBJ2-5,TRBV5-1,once,CASSLLSTETQYF,TGCGCCAGCAGCTTGCTGTCCACGGAGACCCAGTACTTC
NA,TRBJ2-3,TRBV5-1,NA,CASSSVDFENTQYF,TGCGCCAGCAGCTCCGTCGACTTCGAAAATACGCAGTATTTT
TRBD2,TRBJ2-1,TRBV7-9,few,CASSLETSGNYNEQFF,TGTGCCAGCAGCTTAGAAACTAGCGGGAATTACAATGAGCAGTTCTTC
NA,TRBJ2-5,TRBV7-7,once,CASSLERSETQYF,TGTGCCAGCAGCTTAGAGCGGTCAGAGACCCAGTACTTC
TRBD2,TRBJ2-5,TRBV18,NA,CASSRTTSGRIQETQYF,TGTGCCAGCTCAAGAACCACTAGCGGGAGAATTCAGGAGACCCAGTACTTC
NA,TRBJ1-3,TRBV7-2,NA,CASSLGARSGNTIYF,TGTGCCAGCAGCTTAGGGGCCAGAAGCGGAAACACCATATATTTT
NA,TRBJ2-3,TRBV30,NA,CAWSAGSDTQYF,TGTGCCTGGAGTGCGGGCTCGGATACGCAGTATTTT
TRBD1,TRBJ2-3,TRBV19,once,CASSIDRTGTSTDTQYF,TGTGCCAGTAGTATAGATCGGACAGGGACGAGCACAGATACGCAGTATTTT
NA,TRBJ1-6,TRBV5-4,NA,CASSLLQGNSPLHF,TGTGCCAGCAGCTTGTTACAGGGAAATTCACCCCTCCACTTT
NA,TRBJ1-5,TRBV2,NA,CASSEAQRSNQPQHF,TGTGCCAGCAGTGAAGCCCAGCGTAGCAATCAGCCCCAGCATTTT
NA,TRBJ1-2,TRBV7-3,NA,CASSPTGGGYTF,TGTGCCAGCAGCCCGACGGGAGGTGGCTACACCTTC
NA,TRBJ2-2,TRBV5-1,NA,CASSLGQAGNTGELFF,TGCGCCAGCAGCTTGGGACAGGCAGGGAACACCGGGGAGCTGTTTTTT
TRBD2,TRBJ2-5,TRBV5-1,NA,CASGRNTGTSGRSKYF,TGCGCCAGCGGCCGAAACACCGGGACTAGCGGGAGGTCTAAGTACTTC
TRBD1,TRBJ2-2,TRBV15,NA,CATSGNRGRTGELFF,TGTGCCACCAGCGGCAACAGGGGGAGAACCGGGGAGCTGTTTTTT
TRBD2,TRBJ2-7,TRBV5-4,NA,CASSLRGLSSGRGSYEQYF,TGTGCCAGCAGCCTGAGGGGACTGTCCAGCGGGAGGGGATCCTACGAGCAGTACTTC
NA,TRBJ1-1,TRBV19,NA,CASSIGVLNTEAFF,TGTGCCAGTAGTATAGGTGTACTGAACACTGAAGCTTTCTTT
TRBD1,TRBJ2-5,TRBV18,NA,CASSLDRGQETQYF,TGTGCCAGCTCATTGGACAGGGGCCAAGAGACCCAGTACTTC
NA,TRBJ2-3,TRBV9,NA,CASSPRGDMSTDTQYF,TGTGCCAGCAGCCCCCGAGGGGATATGAGCACAGATACGCAGTATTTT
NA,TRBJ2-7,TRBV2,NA,CASWGQPDYEQYF,TGTGCCAGCTGGGGGCAGCCGGACTACGAGCAGTACTTC
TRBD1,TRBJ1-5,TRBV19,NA,CASSADTRDRDNQPQHF,TGTGCCAGTAGTGCGGATACCCGGGACAGGGATAATCAGCCCCAGCATTTT
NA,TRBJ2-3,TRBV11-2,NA,CASSFPGRGKVKDTQYF,TGTGCCAGCAGCTTCCCCGGGAGAGGGAAAGTTAAAGATACGCAGTATTTT
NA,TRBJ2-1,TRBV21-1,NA,CASSPHAGGPGEQFF,TGTGCCAGCAGCCCCCATGCGGGAGGGCCTGGTGAGCAGTTCTTC
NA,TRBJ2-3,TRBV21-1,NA,CASSKEAFGRGRGDTQYF,TGTGCCAGCAGCAAAGAGGCGTTCGGACGGGGAAGAGGAGATACGCAGTATTTT
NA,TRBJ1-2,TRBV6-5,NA,CASSLGRNGYTF,TGTGCCAGCAGTTTAGGGCGGAACGGCTACACCTTC
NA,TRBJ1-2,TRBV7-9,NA,CASSLPGGSYGYTF,TGTGCCAGCAGCTTACCCGGGGGGAGCTATGGCTACACCTTC
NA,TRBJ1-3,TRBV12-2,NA,CASRPRYGFPSGNTIYF,TGTGCAAGTCGCCCAAGGTATGGGTTCCCCTCTGGAAACACCATATATTTT
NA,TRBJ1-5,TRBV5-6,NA,CASSLSQGLLQHF,TGTGCCAGCAGCTTGTCACAGGGCCTTCTCCAGCATTTT
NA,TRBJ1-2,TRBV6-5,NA,CASSFYTGYGYTF,TGTGCCAGCAGTTTCTACACAGGGTATGGCTACACCTTC
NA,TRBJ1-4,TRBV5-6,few,CASSMDSTNEKLFF,TGTGCCAGCAGCATGGACAGCACTAATGAAAAACTGTTTTTT
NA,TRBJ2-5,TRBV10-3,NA,CAISDQGRAAETQYF,TGTGCCATCAGTGATCAGGGGCGTGCGGCAGAGACCCAGTACTTC
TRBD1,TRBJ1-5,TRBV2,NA,CASSEVRDRISNQPQHF,TGTGCCAGCAGTGAAGTCCGGGACAGGATCAGCAATCAGCCCCAGCATTTT
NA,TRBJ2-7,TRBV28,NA,CASRGRPPRDREQYF,TGTGCCAGCAGGGGCCGGCCCCCCCGAGACAGGGAGCAGTACTTC
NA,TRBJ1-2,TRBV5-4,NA,CASSLEVSYGYTF,TGTGCCAGCAGCTTGGAAGTATCCTATGGCTACACCTTC
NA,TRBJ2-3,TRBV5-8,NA,CASSLALGAPTDTQYF,TGTGCCAGCAGCTTGGCCCTTGGGGCTCCCACAGATACGCAGTATTTT
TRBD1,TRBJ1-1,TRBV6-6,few,CASSPRQGTMNTEAFF,TGTGCCAGCAGCCCCCGACAGGGCACTATGAACACTGAAGCTTTCTTT
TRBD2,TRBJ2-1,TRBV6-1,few,CASRVASGSYNEQFF,TGTGCCAGCAGGGTAGCTAGCGGCTCCTACAATGAGCAGTTCTTC
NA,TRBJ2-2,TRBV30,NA,CAWSLNTGELFF,TGTGCCTGGAGTCTAAACACCGGGGAGCTGTTTTTT
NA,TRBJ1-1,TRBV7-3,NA,CASSLGGMNTEAFF,TGTGCCAGCAGCTTGGGGGGAATGAACACTGAAGCTTTCTTT
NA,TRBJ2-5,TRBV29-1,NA,CSVKEQRKETQYF,TGCAGCGTTAAAGAGCAGCGCAAAGAGACTCAGTACTTC
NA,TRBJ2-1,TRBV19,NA,CASSKDSSYNEQFF,TGTGCCAGTAGTAAGGACAGTTCCTACAATGAGCAGTTCTTC
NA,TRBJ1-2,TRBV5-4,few,CASSSPRKGLAEGYTF,TGTGCCAGCAGCTCCCCGCGTAAGGGGTTGGCAGAAGGCTACACCTTC